A single sample is the source of the 22 T cell receptor beta chains below, sequenced in a study of molecular identifiers for immune sequencing clone quantification. TCRdb reprocessed the PCR reads via MiXCR and lists one record per CDR3 protein. Altogether hundreds of thousands of distinct CDR3 sequences are present, approximately 20% being singletons, with the ten largest covering 0.85%. The sample comprised naive CD8+ T cells from blood, with Jurkat cell RNA spiked in. The subset here: FACS-sorted CD8+CD4-CCR7+CD45RA+ naive T cells. Every receptor here comes from a human donor in good health. Some libraries in this study had Jurkat cell RNA spiked in.

This clonotype was recorded at least ten times. The V call is TRBV7-9, the J call TRBJ2-1, with D possibly being TRBD1 or TRBD2 (5 bases each). Germline loops: CDR1 SEHNR, CDR2 FQNEAQ (reference sequence). V was trimmed by 0 bases and J by 16 bases, leaving 16 bases between them. The CDR3 has 13 residues. The CDR3 here is CASSLADWDEGFF. CDR3 coding DNA: TGTGCCAGCAGCTTAGCGGACTGGGACGAGGGATTCTTC.

This clonotype has ten or more counts. V and J are TRBV4-3 and TRBJ2-3; the match to TRBD1 covers 7 bases. The CDR3 contains 15 residues. Germline CDR1 reads LGHNA; CDR2 reads YSLEER. V trimming: 3 bases; J trimming: 1 base; junction bases outside the gene matches: 4. The DNA for the CDR3 is TGCGCCAGCAGCCATACAGGGGTTCGCACAGATACGCAGTATTTT. This gives the protein CASSHTGVRTDTQYF.

At least ten counts were recorded for this clonotype. This sequence joins TRBV4-1 and TRBJ2-7; TRBD1 matches 9 bases. The CDR3 runs to 17 residues. Per germline, CDR1 MGHRA and CDR2 YSYEKL. V shed 0 bases and J 1 base; nucleotides not matched to a gene: 7. CDR3 sequence reads: CASSQEGQGTESYEQYF. CDR3 in DNA: TGCGCCAGCAGCCAAGAAGGACAGGGGACGGAATCCTACGAGCAGTACTTC.

In this sample, this clonotype turned up many times. One end of the junction does not line up with germline, which may come from a read error. This chain connects TRBV11-2 to TRBJ1-1, with TRBD1 identical over 7 bases. The germline gives CDR1 SGHAT, CDR2 FQNNGV. This CDR3 region has 14 residues. The CDR3 spells CASSLVGGNTEAFF. CDR3 sequence (DNA): TGTGCCAGCAGTTTAGTAGGGGGCAACACTGAAGCTTTCTTT.

This clonotype was counted a few times. The chain has TRBV10-3 and TRBJ2-7; 8 bases map to TRBD1. Germline trimming cut 2 bases from V and 4 bases from J; bases unmatched to any gene: 4. Germline CDR1 reads ENHRY; CDR2 reads SYGVKD. The CDR3 runs 14 residues. The CDR3 loop reads CAISEEDRAYEQYF. In nucleotides, the CDR3 is TGTGCCATCAGTGAGGAGGACAGGGCTTACGAGCAGTACTTC.

This clonotype has a count of ten or more. This may be a read error, as it is one base from a much larger clone. The chain combines TRBV19 with TRBJ1-1; D is unclear. This CDR3 is built from 12 residues. V lost 2 bases and J 1 base, leaving 2 bases between the germline ends. Germline V CDR1 and CDR2: LNHDA, SQIVND (reference sequence). CDR3 residues: CASSIWNTEAFF. The CDR3 nucleotides read TGTGCCAGTAGTATATGGAACACTGAAGCTTTCTTT.

This clonotype was detected ten times or more. This CDR3 is CASSMYDSYGYTF. DNA for the CDR3: TGTGCCAGTAGTATGTACGACAGCTATGGCTACACCTTC. The chain has TRBV19 and TRBJ1-2; possible D gene TRBD1, 5 bases. Trimming pared 3 bases from V and 4 bases from J, leaving 9 bases between. From germline, CDR1 is LNHDA and CDR2 SQIVND (reference sequence). The CDR3 has 13 residues.

This clonotype was found many times. CDR3 protein: CASSYRFAMGNEKLFF. CDR3 sequence (DNA): TGTGCCAGCAGCTACCGGTTTGCTATGGGAAATGAAAAACTGTTTTTT. V usage is TRBV13 and J usage is TRBJ1-4, with D hard to call. The ends were cut back, 4 bases at V and 5 bases at J, with 17 bases in the middle. CDR1 PRHDT and CDR2 FYEKMQ come from the germline V gene (reference sequence). The CDR3 runs 16 residues.

A note on this clonotype: One end of the junction varies from germline; a read error may be responsible. The chain uses TRBV12-3 or TRBV12-4 and TRBJ2-2, with a tentative D call TRBD2 (6 bases). The CDR3 totals 15 residues. CDR3 residues: CASSTPRVHTGGLFF. In nucleotides, the CDR3 is TGTGCCAGCAGTACCCCCCGGGTCCACACCGGGGGGCTGTTTTTT.

There are many counts of this clonotype. V gene TRBV28 combines with J gene TRBJ1-5; a possible D gene is TRBD1 (6 bases). Germline V gene lookup returns CDR1 MDHEN and CDR2 SYDVKM. Trimming took 11 bases from V and 5 from J, leaving 19 bases between them. The CDR3 contains 14 residues. The CDR3 DNA reads as TGTGCCTCCTGCGGGGAGGGGGTCTATCAGCCCCAGCATTTT. Amino acid sequence: CASCGEGVYQPQHF.

This clonotype occurred a few times. This chain links TRBV29-1 with TRBJ2-3, with D perhaps being TRBD1 or TRBD2 (7 bases each). Trimming took off 1 base at V and 0 bases at J, with 14 bases between the two ends. CDR1 is SQVTM and CDR2 is ANQGSEA in the germline V gene. The CDR3 is made up of 16 amino acids. CDR3 in amino acids: CSVEVRQGGSTDTQYF. CDR3 nucleotides: TGCAGCGTTGAAGTGCGGCAGGGGGGGAGCACAGATACGCAGTATTTT.

This clonotype was found many times. The CDR3: CASSEGTYYGYTF. CDR3 nucleotide sequence: TGTGCCAGCAGTGAAGGGACATACTATGGCTACACCTTC. J is TRBJ1-2 and V is TRBV6-1, with D possibly being TRBD1 (5 bases). Germline CDR1 is MNHNS and CDR2 is SASEGT. This CDR3 comprises 13 residues. V was shortened by 1 base and J by 3 bases, with 6 bases between the two germline ends.

This clonotype was seen more than once but under ten times. The genes are TRBV6-2 or TRBV6-3 and TRBJ2-1; TRBD1 is a possible D gene (6 bases). The germline V gene has CDR1 MNHEY and CDR2 SVGEGT. The CDR3 covers 14 residues. V lost 7 bases, J lost 0 bases, and 10 bases lay in between. CDR3 sequence (DNA): TGTGCCAGCAACAGGGCGAGCTCCTACAATGAGCAGTTCTTC. It is translated as CASNRASSYNEQFF.

Concerning this clonotype itself: A much larger clone differs by one base, so this may be a read error. V and J are TRBV7-9 and TRBJ2-7; TRBD2 agrees at 7 bases. The CDR3 runs to 12 residues. CDR1 SEHNR and CDR2 FQNEAQ come from the germline V gene (reference sequence). The CDR3 loop is CVTAGSSYEQYF. CDR3 DNA: TGTGTTACAGCGGGGAGCTCCTACGAGCAGTACTTC. Filled out from reference TRBV7-9 and TRBJ2-7, the complete variable domain reads DTGVSQNPRHKITKRGQNVTFRCDPISEHNRLYWYRQTLGQGPEFLTYFQNEAQLEKSRLLSDRFSAERPKGSFSTLEIQRTEQGDSAMYLCVTAGSSYEQYFGPGTRLTVT.

The table lists this clonotype with many counts. V usage is TRBV13 and J usage is TRBJ2-7, with 8 bases fitting TRBD1. The junction had 10 bases not matched to a gene; V was cut back by 4 bases and J by 5 bases. Germline assignment: CDR1 PRHDT and CDR2 FYEKMQ (reference sequence). This CDR3 has 15 amino acids. This CDR3 reads CASSSADRARDEQYF. The DNA for the CDR3 is TGTGCCAGCAGCTCCGCGGACAGGGCGCGCGACGAGCAGTACTTC.

The sample holds many counts of this clonotype. The chain is built from TRBV12-5 and TRBJ2-1; perhaps TRBD2 as D (6 bases). The CDR3 is 15 amino acids. V shed 0 bases and J shed 5 bases, with 11 bases lying between them. Per germline, CDR1 LGHNT and CDR2 FRNRAP. The CDR3 is CASGLVGGTDNEQFF. The CDR3 nucleotides are TGTGCTAGTGGTTTGGTTGGGGGGACGGACAATGAGCAGTTCTTC.

This clonotype was recorded at least ten times. The chain couples TRBV19 to TRBJ1-5; D may be TRBD1 (6 bases). CDR3 size: 14 residues. From germline, CDR1 is LNHDA and CDR2 SQIVND (reference sequence). The V and J ends lost 10 bases and 2 bases respectively, with 15 bases between them. This CDR3 reads CATSTGLGNQPQHF. CDR3 bases: TGTGCCACTTCCACAGGGTTGGGCAATCAGCCCCAGCATTTT.

This clonotype was recorded at least ten times. The chain has TRBV30 and TRBJ2-1, with no clear D. Germline lookup yields CDR1 GTSNPN and CDR2 SVGIG (reference sequence). V was cut by 6 bases and J by 7 bases, with 1 base left in between. The length of the CDR3 is 8 residues. The CDR3 DNA sequence: TGTGCCTGTAATGAGCAGTTCTTC. It codes for CACNEQFF.

This clonotype was observed at least ten times. The chain has TRBV5-6 and TRBJ2-3, with TRBD2 matching over 7 bases. CDR3 length equals 17 residues. Germline V gives CDR1 SGHDT, CDR2 YYEEEE. The V segment lost 0 bases and the J segment 2 bases; nucleotides outside the gene matches: 9. The CDR3 nucleotides read TGTGCCAGCAGCTTGGGGACTAGAGTCTTATCCACAGATACGCAGTATTTT. Protein: CASSLGTRVLSTDTQYF.

There are a few counts of this clonotype. V is TRBV13 and J is TRBJ1-3, with D perhaps matching TRBD1 (5 bases). The ends were cut back, 2 bases at V and 0 bases at J, with 11 bases in the middle. This CDR3 comprises 16 residues. The V gene's germline CDR1 is PRHDT and CDR2 FYEKMQ (reference sequence). CDR3 region: CASSLSRDFSGNTIYF. CDR3 sequence (DNA): TGTGCCAGCAGCTTATCCAGGGACTTCTCTGGAAACACCATATATTTT.

The V call is TRBV19, the J call TRBJ2-7; 8 bases are shared with TRBD1. Germline CDR1 is LNHDA and CDR2 is SQIVND (reference sequence). The CDR3 sequence is 14 residues long. The V segment lost 4 bases and the J segment 3 bases; nucleotides outside the gene matches: 5. CDR3 amino acids: CASSRGQDVYEQYF. In nucleotides, the CDR3 is TGTGCCAGTAGTAGGGGACAGGACGTCTACGAGCAGTACTTC.

In its sample, this clonotype was seen a few times. The J gene is TRBJ1-1, the V gene TRBV18, with a tentative D call TRBD1 (6 bases). The CDR3 runs 14 residues. The V gene lost 3 bases and the J gene lost 1 base, with 9 bases spanning the gap. Germline V CDR1 and CDR2: KGHSH, LQKENI. CDR3 sequence: CASSPGTQNTEAFF. The CDR3 nucleotides read TGTGCCAGCTCACCCGGGACACAGAACACTGAAGCTTTCTTT.